The 10 T cell receptor beta chains listed next were all sequenced from one sample in a study of blood T cell repertoires in COVID-19. The protocol was immunoSEQ multiplex PCR, while the TCRdb copy is restricted to in-frame clones and leaves out a portion. The sample includes around 33,000 clones, around 77% of them seen just once. Specimen: peripheral blood. These TCRs come from a human donor in a cohort sampled during active COVID-19.

With regard to this clone: This sample also contains other DNA sequences that code for the same CDR3. The rearrangement joins TRBV7-9 to TRBJ2-3; D gene ambiguous. Germline V gives CDR1 SEHNR, CDR2 FQNEAQ (reference sequence). The CDR3 is 12 amino acids. V gave up 2 bases and J gave up 5 bases, with 5 bases separating them. The CDR3 DNA sequence: TGTGCCAGCAGCTTATCCGGAGATACGCAGTATTTT. Its translation: CASSLSGDTQYF. Full variable domain (remainder filled in from reference TRBV7-9 and TRBJ2-3): DTGVSQNPRHKITKRGQNVTFRCDPISEHNRLYWYRQTLGQGPEFLTYFQNEAQLEKSRLLSDRFSAERPKGSFSTLEIQRTEQGDSAMYLCASSLSGDTQYFGPGTRLTVL.

The V and J genes are TRBV18 and TRBJ1-4; TRBD1 aligns across 8 bases. This CDR3 is 15 amino acids long. The germline V gene has CDR1 KGHSH and CDR2 LQKENI. V was clipped by 3 bases and J by 3 bases; unmatched bases: 3. The CDR3 here is CASSPDRAANEKLFF. In DNA, the CDR3 is TGTGCCAGCTCACCGGACAGGGCGGCTAATGAAAAACTGTTTTTT. Supplemented by reference TRBV18 and TRBJ1-4, the full variable domain reads NAGVMQNPRHLVRRRGQEARLRCSPMKGHSHVYWYRQLPEEGLKFMVYLQKENIIDESGMPKERFSAEFPKEGPSILRIQQVVRGDSAAYFCASSPDRAANEKLFFGSGTQLSVL.

V and J are TRBV19 and TRBJ2-7; weak D call: TRBD2 (6 bases). This CDR3 comprises 15 residues. V was clipped by 5 bases and J by 5 bases, with 19 bases between them. Germline V gives CDR1 LNHDA, CDR2 SQIVND (reference sequence). The CDR3 nucleotides are TGTGCCAGTAGTCCCCAGGGAGGAAAGCCCCACGAGCAGTACTTC. Translating gives CASSPQGGKPHEQYF.

The count of this clone is one. The rearrangement joins TRBV30 to TRBJ1-6, with D unclear. The CDR3 is 16 amino acids. Trimming left V 7 bases short and J 0 bases short, with 16 bases between. Germline V gives CDR1 GTSNPN, CDR2 SVGIG (reference sequence). The CDR3 reads CASTTSGTSYNSPLHF. In DNA form, the CDR3 reads TGTGCCTCCACGACCTCAGGAACCTCCTATAATTCACCCCTCCACTTT.

The rearrangement uses TRBV19 and TRBJ2-1; TRBD2 aligns across 12 bases. Per the germline V gene, CDR1 is LNHDA and CDR2 is SQIVND (reference sequence). This CDR3 is built from 16 residues. Losses at the gene ends were 3 bases for V and 6 bases for J; bases not matched to a gene: 6. The chain's CDR3 is CASSIQLAGGRNEQFF. As DNA, the CDR3 is TGTGCCAGTAGTATCCAGCTAGCGGGAGGGCGCAATGAGCAGTTCTTC.

The chain couples TRBV5-4 to TRBJ1-6; D perhaps matches TRBD1 (6 bases). The germline V gene encodes CDR1 SGHNT and CDR2 YYREEE (reference sequence). The CDR3 consists of 15 residues. The germline V and J ends were trimmed by 4 bases and 7 bases, with 15 bases remaining between them. CDR3 region: CASSTGWKGNSPLHF. CDR3 DNA: TGTGCCAGCAGCACAGGGTGGAAGGGGAATTCACCCCTCCACTTT.

The chain couples TRBV5-5 to TRBJ2-1, with no clear D. This CDR3 spans 15 amino acids. Germline lookup yields CDR1 SGHKS and CDR2 YYEKEE (reference sequence). The V end was cut by 4 bases, the J end by 0 bases, with 11 bases between. CDR3 sequence (DNA): TGTGCCAGCAGCCGAGGTTCGAGCTCCTACAATGAGCAGTTCTTC. Its protein product is CASSRGSSSYNEQFF.

The chain combines TRBV29-1 with TRBJ2-7; 8 bases fit TRBD1. The V segment lost 0 bases and the J segment 0 bases; nucleotides outside the gene matches: 4. CDR3 length equals 15 residues. Germline V CDR1 and CDR2: SQVTM, ANQGSEA. This CDR3 is CSVEETGVGSYEQYF. As DNA, the CDR3 is TGCAGCGTTGAAGAGACAGGGGTCGGCTCCTACGAGCAGTACTTC.

The rearrangement links TRBV4-1 to TRBJ1-3, with no clear D. Deletions cut 2 bases from V and 0 bases from J, with 8 bases between. Germline lookup yields CDR1 MGHRA and CDR2 YSYEKL. The CDR3 sequence is 15 residues long. The CDR3 sequence is CASSQFRLSGNTIYF. The CDR3 DNA sequence: TGCGCCAGCAGCCAATTCAGGCTCTCTGGAAACACCATATATTTT.

This clone occurred a few times. This chain uses TRBV10-3 with TRBJ2-1, with 7 bases aligning to TRBD2. The junction had 4 bases not matched to a gene; V was cut back by 1 base and J by 4 bases. The CDR3 has 15 amino acids. Germline V gives CDR1 ENHRY, CDR2 SYGVKD. In DNA, the CDR3 is TGTGCCATCAGTGAGTATAAGCGGGGATACAATGAGCAGTTCTTC. It encodes CAISEYKRGYNEQFF.